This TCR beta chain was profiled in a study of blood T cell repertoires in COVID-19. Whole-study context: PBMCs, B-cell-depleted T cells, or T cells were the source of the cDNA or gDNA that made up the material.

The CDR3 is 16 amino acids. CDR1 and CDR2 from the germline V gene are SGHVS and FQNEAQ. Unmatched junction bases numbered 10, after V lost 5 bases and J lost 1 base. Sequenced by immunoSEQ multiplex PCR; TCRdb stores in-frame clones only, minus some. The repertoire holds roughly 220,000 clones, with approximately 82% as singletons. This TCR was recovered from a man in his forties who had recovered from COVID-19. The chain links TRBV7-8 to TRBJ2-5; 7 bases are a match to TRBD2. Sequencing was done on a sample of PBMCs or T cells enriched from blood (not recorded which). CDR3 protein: CASSPRGASGQETQYF. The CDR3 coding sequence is TGTGCCAGCAGCCCCCGTGGGGCTAGCGGCCAAGAGACCCAGTACTTC.